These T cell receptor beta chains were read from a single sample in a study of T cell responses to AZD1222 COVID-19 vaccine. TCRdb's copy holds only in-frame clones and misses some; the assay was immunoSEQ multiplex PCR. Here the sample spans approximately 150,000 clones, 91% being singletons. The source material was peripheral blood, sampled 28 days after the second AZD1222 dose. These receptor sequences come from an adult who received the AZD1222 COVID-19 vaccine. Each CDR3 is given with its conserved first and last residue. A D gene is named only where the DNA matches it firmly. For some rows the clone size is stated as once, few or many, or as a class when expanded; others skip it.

CDR3aa: CACPPSTGGGYGYTF
CDR3nt: TGTGCCTGTCCCCCCTCGACAGGGGGCGGTTATGGCTACACCTTC
abundance: few
d_gene: TRBD1
v_gene: TRBV30
j_gene: TRBJ1-2

CDR3aa: CASAGGKETQYF
CDR3nt: TGTGCCAGCGCGGGGGGGAAAGAGACCCAGTACTTC
abundance: once
d_gene: TRBD2
v_gene: TRBV2
j_gene: TRBJ2-5

CDR3aa: CASSLERGGWTEAFF
CDR3nt: TGTGCCAGCAGTTTGGAGAGGGGAGGTTGGACTGAAGCTTTCTTT
abundance: NA
d_gene: NA
v_gene: TRBV6-2/TRBV6-3
j_gene: TRBJ1-1

CDR3aa: CASSVGLAGGDNEQFF
CDR3nt: TGTGCCAGCAGCGTCGGACTAGCGGGAGGGGATAATGAGCAGTTCTTC
abundance: once
d_gene: TRBD2
v_gene: TRBV7-2
j_gene: TRBJ2-1

CDR3aa: CASLARVDTEAFF
CDR3nt: TGTGCCAGCCTCGCGAGGGTCGACACTGAAGCTTTCTTT
abundance: NA
d_gene: NA
v_gene: TRBV6-6
j_gene: TRBJ1-1

CDR3aa: CASSENFGVSSYEQYF
CDR3nt: TGTGCCAGCAGTGAAAATTTTGGAGTAAGCTCCTACGAGCAGTACTTC
abundance: NA
d_gene: NA
v_gene: TRBV2
j_gene: TRBJ2-7

CDR3aa: CSAGQGVAEAFF
CDR3nt: TGCAGCGCGGGACAGGGGGTGGCTGAAGCTTTCTTT
abundance: NA
d_gene: TRBD1
v_gene: TRBV29-1
j_gene: TRBJ1-1

CDR3aa: CASSGVKGMQPQHF
CDR3nt: TGTGCCAGCAGTGGGGTAAAGGGCATGCAGCCCCAGCATTTT
abundance: once
d_gene: NA
v_gene: TRBV2
j_gene: TRBJ1-5

CDR3aa: CASSQDLNYYNEQFF
CDR3nt: TGTGCCAGCAGCCAAGATTTGAACTACTACAATGAGCAGTTCTTC
abundance: NA
d_gene: NA
v_gene: TRBV3-1/TRBV3-2
j_gene: TRBJ2-1

CDR3aa: CASSQESGGGYTF
CDR3nt: TGTGCCAGCAGCCAAGAATCTGGGGGTGGCTACACCTTC
abundance: NA
d_gene: NA
v_gene: TRBV3-1/TRBV3-2
j_gene: TRBJ1-2

CDR3aa: CASSQSLLTSYEQYF
CDR3nt: TGTGCCAGCAGCCAAAGTCTACTGACTTCCTACGAGCAGTACTTC
abundance: NA
d_gene: NA
v_gene: TRBV3-1/TRBV3-2
j_gene: TRBJ2-7

CDR3aa: CASSILGLGSTGELFF
CDR3nt: TGTGCCAGCAGTATCCTTGGGCTAGGAAGCACCGGGGAGCTGTTTTTT
abundance: NA
d_gene: NA
v_gene: TRBV27
j_gene: TRBJ2-2

CDR3aa: CASSQDAGGYGYTF
CDR3nt: TGTGCCAGCAGCCAAGACGCAGGCGGATATGGCTACACCTTC
abundance: NA
d_gene: NA
v_gene: TRBV4-2
j_gene: TRBJ1-2

CDR3aa: CASRNSVELTFF
CDR3nt: TGTGCCAGCCGTAATAGTGTAGAGTTGACTTTCTTT
abundance: NA
d_gene: NA
v_gene: TRBV2
j_gene: TRBJ1-1

CDR3aa: CASSFHEKQSGELFF
CDR3nt: TGTGCCAGCAGCTTTCATGAAAAACAGTCCGGGGAGCTGTTTTTT
abundance: few
d_gene: NA
v_gene: TRBV5-5
j_gene: TRBJ2-2

CDR3aa: CASSLALAGGANIQYF
CDR3nt: TGCGCCAGCAGCTTGGCGCTGGCGGGGGGCGCGAACATTCAGTACTTC
abundance: NA
d_gene: TRBD2
v_gene: TRBV5-1
j_gene: TRBJ2-4

CDR3aa: CASTFAGGDEKLFF
CDR3nt: TGTGCCAGCACCTTCGCAGGGGGGGACGAAAAACTGTTTTTT
abundance: NA
d_gene: TRBD1
v_gene: TRBV7-2
j_gene: TRBJ1-4

CDR3aa: CASSPQGGGMETQYF
CDR3nt: TGTGCCAGCAGCCCACAAGGGGGAGGGATGGAGACCCAGTACTTC
abundance: few
d_gene: NA
v_gene: TRBV7-3
j_gene: TRBJ2-5

CDR3aa: CASSHPRRGTEAFF
CDR3nt: TGCGCCAGCAGCCATCCACGCCGGGGCACTGAAGCTTTCTTT
abundance: NA
d_gene: NA
v_gene: TRBV4-1
j_gene: TRBJ1-1

CDR3aa: CASTTHGNTEAFF
CDR3nt: TGTGCCAGCACTACCCATGGGAACACTGAAGCTTTCTTT
abundance: once
d_gene: NA
v_gene: TRBV6-5
j_gene: TRBJ1-1

CDR3aa: CASSLVGLMNTEAFF
CDR3nt: TGCGCCAGCAGCTTGGTTGGGCTCATGAACACTGAAGCTTTCTTT
abundance: NA
d_gene: NA
v_gene: TRBV5-1
j_gene: TRBJ1-1

CDR3aa: CASSPASGGTGELFF
CDR3nt: TGTGCCAGCTCACCAGCTAGCGGGGGGACCGGGGAGCTGTTTTTT
abundance: NA
d_gene: TRBD2
v_gene: TRBV18
j_gene: TRBJ2-2

CDR3aa: CARHTRRFGTDTQYF
CDR3nt: TGTGCCAGGCACACAAGGAGGTTCGGCACAGATACGCAGTATTTT
abundance: NA
d_gene: NA
v_gene: TRBV2
j_gene: TRBJ2-3

CDR3aa: CASSTNRGDRNGYTF
CDR3nt: TGTGCCAGCAGTACAAACCGGGGGGATCGGAATGGCTACACCTTC
abundance: NA
d_gene: NA
v_gene: TRBV6-5
j_gene: TRBJ1-2

CDR3aa: CASSLASGIGEQYF
CDR3nt: TGTGCCAGCAGCTTAGCCTCAGGGATAGGTGAGCAGTACTTC
abundance: NA
d_gene: NA
v_gene: TRBV11-3
j_gene: TRBJ2-7

CDR3aa: CASSFPDYNEKLFF
CDR3nt: TGTGCCAGCAGTTTTCCCGATTATAATGAAAAACTGTTTTTT
abundance: NA
d_gene: NA
v_gene: TRBV28
j_gene: TRBJ1-4

CDR3aa: CSVQHRGGTEAFF
CDR3nt: TGCAGCGTTCAGCACAGGGGTGGAACTGAAGCTTTCTTT
abundance: NA
d_gene: TRBD1
v_gene: TRBV29-1
j_gene: TRBJ1-1

CDR3aa: CASSLGEGRNTGELFF
CDR3nt: TGTGCCAGCAGCTTGGGAGAGGGAAGGAACACCGGGGAGCTGTTTTTT
abundance: NA
d_gene: NA
v_gene: TRBV5-8
j_gene: TRBJ2-2

CDR3aa: CASGLAGNTDTQYF
CDR3nt: TGTGCCTCGGGACTAGCGGGGAACACAGATACGCAGTATTTT
abundance: NA
d_gene: TRBD2
v_gene: TRBV10-3
j_gene: TRBJ2-3

CDR3aa: CALGRGYSYEQYF
CDR3nt: TGTGCCCTCGGGCGGGGGTACTCCTACGAGCAGTACTTC
abundance: NA
d_gene: TRBD2
v_gene: TRBV30
j_gene: TRBJ2-7

CDR3aa: CASRQNNEQFF
CDR3nt: TGTGCCAGCAGACAAAACAATGAGCAGTTCTTC
abundance: NA
d_gene: NA
v_gene: TRBV7-8
j_gene: TRBJ2-1

CDR3aa: CASSNGGSGIYEQYF
CDR3nt: TGTGCCAGCAGCAATGGGGGATCTGGGATCTACGAGCAGTACTTC
abundance: NA
d_gene: NA
v_gene: TRBV21-1
j_gene: TRBJ2-7

CDR3aa: CASRPTGGRGQPQHF
CDR3nt: TGTGCCAGTAGGCCTACAGGGGGCAGGGGTCAGCCCCAGCATTTT
abundance: once
d_gene: TRBD1
v_gene: TRBV19
j_gene: TRBJ1-5

CDR3aa: CASSQSTRDRNTEAFF
CDR3nt: TGCGCCAGCAGCCAGTCCACCCGGGACAGGAACACTGAAGCTTTCTTT
abundance: NA
d_gene: TRBD1
v_gene: TRBV4-1
j_gene: TRBJ1-1

CDR3aa: CASTPKWDNYGYTF
CDR3nt: TGTGCCAGCACCCCCAAGTGGGATAACTATGGCTACACCTTC
abundance: NA
d_gene: NA
v_gene: TRBV6-5
j_gene: TRBJ1-2

CDR3aa: CASSPGTGIEAFF
CDR3nt: TGTGCCAGCAGTCCTGGGACAGGTATTGAAGCTTTCTTT
abundance: few
d_gene: TRBD1
v_gene: TRBV28
j_gene: TRBJ1-1

CDR3aa: CASSILKTGAGNTIYF
CDR3nt: TGTGCCAGTAGTATCTTGAAGACAGGTGCTGGAAACACCATATATTTT
abundance: NA
d_gene: NA
v_gene: TRBV19
j_gene: TRBJ1-3

CDR3aa: CASSQDFRLRGLEKLFF
CDR3nt: TGTGCCAGCAGCCAAGATTTTCGTTTGAGGGGTTTGGAAAAACTGTTTTTT
abundance: NA
d_gene: NA
v_gene: TRBV4-2
j_gene: TRBJ1-4

CDR3aa: CASSLRGLAGYEQYF
CDR3nt: TGTGCCAGCAGTTTACGGGGACTAGCGGGGTACGAGCAGTACTTC
abundance: NA
d_gene: TRBD2
v_gene: TRBV27
j_gene: TRBJ2-7

CDR3aa: CAWSVNRDTEAFF
CDR3nt: TGTGCCTGGAGTGTCAACAGAGATACTGAAGCTTTCTTT
abundance: NA
d_gene: NA
v_gene: TRBV30
j_gene: TRBJ1-1

CDR3aa: CASSLEGTGSQHF
CDR3nt: TGTGCCAGCAGCTTGGAAGGGACAGGGTCCCAGCATTTT
abundance: once
d_gene: TRBD1
v_gene: TRBV5-4
j_gene: TRBJ1-5

CDR3aa: CASSPDGGGGREQYF
CDR3nt: TGTGCCAGCAGTCCCGACGGCGGGGGCGGGCGCGAGCAGTACTTC
abundance: NA
d_gene: NA
v_gene: TRBV6-5
j_gene: TRBJ2-7